The 10 T cell receptor beta chains in this list originate from one sample, sequenced in a study of cytomegalovirus exposure and HLA in healthy donors. Primers: 60 Vbeta forward and 13 Jbeta reverse. The method was immunoSEQ multiplex PCR; TCRdb's version includes in-frame clones alone and lacks a portion of them. The data show about 180,000 clones, roughly 80% seen once. What was sequenced was PBMCs. These receptors all stem from a man between 25 and 39 years old in good health and CMV-seropositive.

In its sample, this clone was seen a few times. Other DNA sequences of this sample code for an identical CDR3. The gene calls are TRBV5-1 and TRBJ2-2; 7 bases line up with TRBD2. This CDR3 contains 15 residues. Germline CDR1 SGHRS, CDR2 YFSETQ. Unmatched junction bases numbered 3, after V lost 3 bases and J lost 1 base. CDR3 nucleotides: TGCGCCAGCAGCTCTACTAGCGTGAACACCGGGGAGCTGTTTTTT. It translates to CASSSTSVNTGELFF.

The chain links TRBV5-6 to TRBJ2-1; 12 bases agree with TRBD2. The length of the CDR3 is 13 residues. Germline CDR1 SGHDT, CDR2 YYEEEE. The junction had 4 bases not matched to a gene; V was cut back by 5 bases and J by 10 bases. The CDR3 loop is CASRTSGRTEQFF. The CDR3 nucleotides are TGTGCCAGCAGGACTAGCGGGAGAACCGAGCAGTTCTTC.

This chain joins TRBV25-1 and TRBJ2-1; TRBD2 matches at 12 bases. Germline CDR1 reads MGHDK; CDR2 reads SYGVNS. This CDR3 has 16 residues. The V gene end was trimmed by 5 bases and the J gene end by 5 bases; junction bases not matched to a gene: 7. The CDR3 bases are TGTGCCAGCAGTATGACTAGCGGGAGTTCCCACAATGAGCAGTTCTTC. As protein: CASSMTSGSSHNEQFF.

The chain combines TRBV5-1 with TRBJ2-5; possibly TRBD1 for D (6 bases). The CDR3 runs to 14 residues. The ends were cut back, 0 bases at V and 5 bases at J, with 11 bases in the middle. Germline V gene data show CDR1 as SGHRS and CDR2 as YFSETQ. The chain's CDR3 is CASSLDGGRETQYF. Here the CDR3 DNA reads TGCGCCAGCAGCTTGGATGGGGGCAGGGAGACCCAGTACTTC.

This rearrangement joins TRBV1 to TRBJ2-1; no check of the table's D call, TRBD2, against the DNA was made. TRBV1 is marked as a pseudogene. This CDR3 comprises 18 residues. CDR3 DNA: TGCACCAGCAGCCCAGCTCGAGGCGGGAGGGCCCCCGTCAATGAGCAGTTCTTC. It encodes CTSSPARGGRAPVNEQFF.

The chain employs TRBV29-1 and TRBJ2-1, with D possibly matching TRBD1 (5 bases). V lost 5 bases, J lost 4 bases, and 18 bases lay in between. CDR1 SQVTM and CDR2 ANQGSEA come from the germline V gene. The CDR3 is 15 residues long. Here the CDR3 reads CSVSGSGRTYNEQFF. In DNA form, the CDR3 reads TGCAGCGTTTCAGGGTCCGGACGGACATACAATGAGCAGTTCTTC.

The chain recombines TRBV4-2 with TRBJ2-1; TRBD1 aligns across 10 bases. This CDR3 has 15 residues. CDR1 is LGHNA, CDR2 YNFKEQ, per germline. V gave up 4 bases and J gave up 6 bases; unmatched junction bases: 6. The CDR3 spells CASSLGTGVGNEQFF. In DNA, the CDR3 is TGTGCCAGCAGCCTGGGGACAGGGGTGGGCAATGAGCAGTTCTTC.

This chain links TRBV9 with TRBJ2-2, with TRBD2 as a possible D gene (5 bases). Trimming removed 2 bases from V and 3 bases from J, with 11 bases in between. Germline lookup yields CDR1 SGDLS and CDR2 YYNGEE. The CDR3 covers 15 residues. The CDR3 loop reads CASSVQRSYTGELFF. In DNA form, the CDR3 reads TGTGCCAGCAGCGTCCAGCGGAGCTACACCGGGGAGCTGTTTTTT.

The rearrangement links TRBV7-9 to TRBJ2-7, with 7 bases that match TRBD1. The CDR3 runs 15 residues. V gave up 8 bases and J gave up 1 base; unmatched junction bases: 11. Germline V gene lookup returns CDR1 SEHNR and CDR2 FQNEAQ (reference sequence). The CDR3 reads CASGAGTVGSYEQYF. The CDR3 DNA reads as TGTGCCAGCGGCGCCGGGACAGTGGGGTCCTACGAGCAGTACTTC. Together with reference TRBV7-9 and TRBJ2-7, the CDR3 gives the full variable domain: DTGVSQNPRHKITKRGQNVTFRCDPISEHNRLYWYRQTLGQGPEFLTYFQNEAQLEKSRLLSDRFSAERPKGSFSTLEIQRTEQGDSAMYLCASGAGTVGSYEQYFGPGTRLTVT.

This chain joins TRBV15 and TRBJ1-4; D remains unclear. Trimming cost V 3 bases and J 10 bases, with 12 bases left between them. Looked up from germline, CDR1 is LNHNV and CDR2 is YYDKDF (reference sequence). This CDR3 has 13 residues. The CDR3 nucleotides are TGTGCCACCAGCAGCCGAAGAAGCGGAAAACTGTTTTTT. It specifies CATSSRRSGKLFF.